This T cell receptor (beta chain) was retrieved from a study of blood T cell repertoires in COVID-19. Study-wide background: Italy, Spain and the United States were the sources of the convalescent and acute COVID-19 samples. In each case, the material was cDNA or gDNA derived from T cells, B-cell-depleted T cells, or PBMCs.

Trimming took 2 bases from V and 8 from J; bases not matched to a gene: 8. This CDR3 has 15 amino acids. Germline-derived CDR1 and CDR2 are MNHNS and SASEGT. Original data processing: How many nucleated cells were present was estimated from reference gene primer amplification. Generated by immunoSEQ multiplex PCR, the TCRdb table keeps only in-frame clones and is missing some. D and trimming were read from the DNA, whereas the V and J calls and clone size are those reported in that table. The table shows more than 150,000 clones, with about 86% occurring only once. The sequenced material came from peripheral blood. The V and J genes are TRBV6-1 and TRBJ1-4, with 7 positions matching TRBD1. The sequence derives from a man aged 50-59 years with active or convalescent COVID-19. The CDR3 loop is CASSEQTGWGEKLFF. CDR3 in DNA: TGTGCCAGCAGTGAACAGACAGGGTGGGGAGAAAAACTGTTTTTT.